The 28 T cell receptor beta chains below were found in one sample sequenced in a study of T cell clonotyping in hematopoietic cell transplantation. Regarding time point: recipient sample about 28 days before transplant, after cytoreduction. TCRdb's table, derived via immunoSEQ multiplex PCR, lists solely in-frame clones and lacks some. The sample shows about 49,000 clones, 85% to 90% of them seen only once. The sample here was peripheral blood mononuclear cells, taken before stem cell transplant. These receptors originate from a man aged 55 to 70 with biphenotypic leukemia. Some clones in this sample may be carry-over from other donors' samples.

V is TRBV7-9 and J is TRBJ2-2; D remains unclear. The V gene lost 3 bases and the J gene lost 1 base, with 9 bases spanning the gap. The CDR3 sequence is 15 residues long. Germline lookup yields CDR1 SEHNR and CDR2 FQNEAQ (reference sequence). The CDR3 is CASSFDQKNTGELFF. The CDR3 coding sequence is TGTGCCAGCAGCTTCGACCAGAAGAACACCGGGGAGCTGTTTTTT.

The chain combines TRBV5-8 with TRBJ1-4, with D uncertain. The CDR3 covers 16 residues. Looked up from germline, CDR1 is SGHTS and CDR2 is YDEGEE. The V end lost 0 bases, the J end lost 0 bases, and 9 bases lay between the germline ends. The CDR3 nucleotides read TGTGCCAGCAGCTTGGCTGGGCATCCAACTAATGAAAAACTGTTTTTT. This sequence encodes CASSLAGHPTNEKLFF.

The V and J genes are TRBV4-1 and TRBJ1-5, with TRBD1 matching over 7 bases. Unmatched junction bases numbered 3, after V lost 1 base and J lost 6 bases. The germline V gene encodes CDR1 MGHRA and CDR2 YSYEKL. This CDR3 contains 14 residues. The CDR3 spells CASSQAGGGQPQHF. The CDR3 nucleotides are TGCGCCAGCAGCCAAGCAGGGGGAGGTCAGCCCCAGCATTTT.

The chain employs TRBV4-3 and TRBJ2-7; 9 bases line up with TRBD2. This CDR3 spans 18 amino acids. Germline loops: CDR1 LGHNA, CDR2 YSLEER. V dropped 0 bases and J dropped 2; count of bases not matched to a gene: 11. Here the CDR3 reads CASSQEVFPSGTTYEQYF. The CDR3 DNA sequence: TGCGCCAGCAGCCAAGAAGTATTTCCTAGCGGGACCACCTACGAGCAGTACTTC.

The CDR3 DNA reads TGCGCCAGCAGCCAAGCGGGGGACAGGGGGCCTTACAATGAGCAGTTCTTC. Translation: CASSQAGDRGPYNEQFF. The chain couples TRBV4-1 to TRBJ2-1; 12 bases are a match to TRBD1. CDR3 length: 17 residues. Germline CDR1 reads MGHRA; CDR2 reads YSYEKL. V was pared by 1 base and J by 4 bases, with 5 bases of the junction left unmatched.

V and J are TRBV5-1 and TRBJ2-2; TRBD1 might be the D (5 bases). V dropped 6 bases and J dropped 5 bases, with 17 bases sitting between them. CDR1 is SGHRS and CDR2 is YFSETQ in the germline V gene. This CDR3 has 15 residues. The CDR3 region is CASTTSGPLTGELFF. CDR3 in DNA: TGCGCCAGCACCACGTCAGGGCCTTTGACCGGGGAGCTGTTTTTT. Using reference TRBV5-1 and TRBJ2-2 for the parts outside the CDR3, the full variable domain is KAGVTQTPRYLIKTRGQQVTLSCSPISGHRSVSWYQQTPGQGLQFLFEYFSETQRNKGNFPGRFSGRQFSNSRSEMNVSTLELGDSALYLCASTTSGPLTGELFFGEGSRLTVL.

The rearrangement links TRBV28 to TRBJ2-7; D possibly corresponds to TRBD1 (5 bases). CDR1 and CDR2 from the germline V gene are MDHEN and SYDVKM. V lost 5 bases to trimming and J lost 6 bases, with 20 bases between them. There are 15 residues in the CDR3. The CDR3 DNA is TGTGCCAGCAGTACCCCAGGGCAGGGTGAGCTCGAGCAGTACTTC. Translated: CASSTPGQGELEQYF.

In this sample, this clone turned up once. V is TRBV5-1 and J is TRBJ1-2; no clear D gene. Germline V gene sequence: CDR1 SGHRS, CDR2 YFSETQ. V gave up 0 bases and J gave up 7 bases, with 13 bases separating them. The CDR3 has 14 residues. CDR3 in amino acids: CASSLDLFLGGYTF. CDR3 nucleotide sequence: TGCGCCAGCAGCTTGGACCTGTTTTTAGGTGGCTACACCTTC.

V is TRBV28 and J is TRBJ1-5; the D gene is possibly TRBD1 (6 bases). Germline loops: CDR1 MDHEN, CDR2 SYDVKM. With 6 bases removed from V and 4 bases from J, the gap between germline ends came to 13 bases. The CDR3 is 14 residues long. The chain's CDR3 is CASSQGRGNQPQHF. The CDR3 bases are TGTGCCAGCAGCCAGGGGCGCGGAAATCAGCCCCAGCATTTT.

The chain couples TRBV21-1 to TRBJ1-4. TRBV21-1 is an annotated pseudogene. The CDR3 length is 17 residues. CDR3 DNA sequence: TGTGCCAGCAGCGTCCTCTCAGGGAGCAGTTCAAATGAAAAACTGTTTTTT. Translated, it gives CASSVLSGSSSNEKLFF.

V and J are TRBV9 and TRBJ2-3; a weak D match, TRBD1 (6 bases). Trimming removed 3 bases at V and 2 bases at J, with 10 bases between. CDR1 SGDLS and CDR2 YYNGEE come from the germline V gene. The CDR3 has 14 amino acids. Written as DNA, the CDR3 is TGTGCCAGCAGCGCCCGACAGGCCACAGATACGCAGTATTTT. This sequence encodes CASSARQATDTQYF.

The V call is TRBV29-1, the J call TRBJ2-7; 8 bases align to TRBD1. The ends lost 5 bases at V and 5 bases at J; junction bases unmatched: 5. This CDR3 is built from 12 residues. Germline V gives CDR1 SQVTM, CDR2 ANQGSEA. DNA for the CDR3: TGCAGCGTTCGGACAGGGAAAGACGAGCAGTACTTC. Translation: CSVRTGKDEQYF.

CDR3: CASSFPGQGAKTQYF. The CDR3 nucleotides are TGTGCCAGCAGCTTCCCGGGACAGGGGGCCAAGACCCAGTACTTC. The chain combines TRBV7-8 with TRBJ2-5; TRBD1 matches at 12 bases. Trimming cost V 3 bases and J 6 bases; bases outside gene matches: 5. This CDR3 is 15 amino acids long. Germline loops: CDR1 SGHVS, CDR2 FQNEAQ.

The V and J genes are TRBV7-8 and TRBJ1-3; possible D gene TRBD1, 5 bases. This CDR3 has 16 residues. V was shortened by 5 bases and J by 2 bases, with 16 bases between the two germline ends. CDR1 is SGHVS and CDR2 is FQNEAQ in the germline V gene. The CDR3 DNA sequence: TGTGCCAGCAGCGCGCGGAGACAGTTGCCTGGAAACACCATATATTTT. This codes for CASSARRQLPGNTIYF.

The chain recombines TRBV5-1 with TRBJ2-2, with no clear D. This CDR3 contains 15 residues. Trimming took 4 bases from V and 3 from J, leaving 13 bases between them. In germline, CDR1 is SGHRS, CDR2 YFSETQ. This CDR3 is CASSANNFDTGELFF. Here the CDR3 DNA reads TGCGCCAGCAGCGCGAACAACTTCGACACCGGGGAGCTGTTTTTT. The variable domain in full, completed from reference TRBV5-1 and TRBJ2-2, reads KAGVTQTPRYLIKTRGQQVTLSCSPISGHRSVSWYQQTPGQGLQFLFEYFSETQRNKGNFPGRFSGRQFSNSRSEMNVSTLELGDSALYLCASSANNFDTGELFFGEGSRLTVL.

This chain uses TRBV6-5 with TRBJ2-7, with 9 bases identical to TRBD1. This CDR3 spans 14 amino acids. Trimming at V came to 7 bases and at J to 1 base, leaving 5 bases not matched to a gene. The V gene's germline CDR1 is MNHEY and CDR2 SVGAGI. This CDR3 is CASTVGTGSYEQYF. The CDR3 bases are TGTGCCAGCACCGTCGGGACAGGGTCCTACGAGCAGTACTTC.

The chain links TRBV5-1 to TRBJ1-1; D is ambiguous. Trimming stripped 0 bases from V and 1 base from J, with 13 bases between. Germline loops: CDR1 SGHRS, CDR2 YFSETQ. This CDR3 is built from 16 residues. The CDR3 region is CASSLVWQTPNTEAFF. Written as DNA, the CDR3 is TGCGCCAGCAGCTTGGTCTGGCAGACACCGAACACTGAAGCTTTCTTT.

This chain links TRBV5-1 with TRBJ1-2; no clear D. V gave up 0 bases and J gave up 8 bases, with 11 bases separating them. Per the germline V gene, CDR1 is SGHRS and CDR2 is YFSETQ. CDR3 length equals 13 residues. CDR3 bases: TGCGCCAGCAGCTTGGTGCCCAGTTCCGGCTACACCTTC. It yields the protein CASSLVPSSGYTF.

This chain links TRBV10-3 with TRBJ1-3, with D unresolved. This CDR3 comprises 12 residues. Trimming took 3 bases from V and 4 from J, leaving 4 bases between them. The germline gives CDR1 ENHRY, CDR2 SYGVKD. The CDR3 bases are TGTGCCATCAGTGATCAGGGAAACACCATATATTTT. Protein product: CAISDQGNTIYF.

The rearrangement uses TRBV10-2 and TRBJ2-7, with TRBD2 identical over 12 bases. V was clipped by 3 bases and J by 6 bases; unmatched bases: 9. This CDR3 spans 16 amino acids. Germline V CDR1 and CDR2: WSHSY, SAAADI. The CDR3 is CASSDKTSGSPGEQYF. CDR3 DNA sequence: TGCGCCAGCAGTGATAAGACTAGCGGGAGCCCCGGCGAGCAGTACTTC.

This chain joins TRBV30 and TRBJ2-3, with TRBD2 matching 11 bases. The CDR3 runs to 14 residues. Germline CDR1 GTSNPN, CDR2 SVGIG (reference sequence). Germline trimming cut 8 bases from V and 3 bases from J; bases unmatched to any gene: 7. The chain's CDR3 is CAGTGLAVTDTQYF. The CDR3 DNA sequence: TGTGCCGGAACGGGACTAGCGGTGACAGATACGCAGTATTTT.

The chain recombines TRBV6-6 with TRBJ1-5; a weak D match, TRBD1 (6 bases). Germline V CDR1 and CDR2: MNHNY, SVGAGI (reference sequence). The CDR3 spans 15 residues. V lost 5 bases and J lost 3, with 14 bases in between. Here the CDR3 DNA reads TGTGCCAGCAGTGCCAGGACAGCCCACAATCAGCCCCAGCATTTT. It yields the protein CASSARTAHNQPQHF.

The chain recombines TRBV27 with TRBJ2-7; the match to TRBD2 covers 14 bases. J gave up 7 bases and V 4 bases, and 3 bases lay outside the gene matches. Germline CDR1 is MNHEY and CDR2 is SMNVEV (reference sequence). CDR3 size: 14 residues. The CDR3 is CASSSGTSGREQYF. The CDR3, as DNA: TGTGCCAGCAGTTCCGGGACTAGCGGGAGAGAGCAGTACTTC.

The gene calls are TRBV7-6 and TRBJ1-2, with 9 bases aligning to TRBD1. The CDR3 has 14 residues. The V segment lost 4 bases and the J segment 8 bases; nucleotides outside the gene matches: 8. Germline loops: CDR1 SGHVS, CDR2 FNYEAQ. CDR3 nucleotides: TGTGCCAGCAGCTCACAACCACAGGGGGCCGGCTACACCTTC. The encoded protein is CASSSQPQGAGYTF. Filled out from reference TRBV7-6 and TRBJ1-2, the complete variable domain reads GAGVSQSPRYKVTKRGQDVALRCDPISGHVSLYWYRQALGQGPEFLTYFNYEAQQDKSGLPNDRFSAERPEGSISTLTIQRTEQRDSAMYRCASSSQPQGAGYTFGSGTRLTVV.

This chain connects TRBV2 to TRBJ2-5; tentatively, D is TRBD1 or TRBD2 (6 bases each). Germline-derived CDR1 and CDR2 are SNHLY and FYNNEI. The CDR3 loop spans 12 amino acids. The ends were cut back, 6 bases at V and 5 bases at J, with 10 bases in the middle. DNA for the CDR3: TGTGCCAGCAGAACAGGGAGGGAGACCCAGTACTTC. Translation gives CASRTGRETQYF.

The genes are TRBV6-1 and TRBJ2-1, with no clear D. This CDR3 comprises 12 residues. CDR1 is MNHNS and CDR2 is SASEGT in the germline V gene. V was clipped by 7 bases and J by 4 bases, with 8 bases between them. As DNA, the CDR3 is TGTGCCAGCACCCCCACGTACAATGAGCAGTTCTTC. This gives the protein CASTPTYNEQFF.

This chain connects TRBV6-5 to TRBJ1-2, with no clear D. Germline lookup yields CDR1 MNHEY and CDR2 SVGAGI. CDR3 length: 14 amino acids. The V gene lost 10 bases and the J gene lost 1 base, with 16 bases spanning the gap. The CDR3 sequence: CATTTRLLNYGYTF. The CDR3 coding sequence is TGTGCCACCACAACCAGGCTTCTTAACTATGGCTACACCTTC.

V usage is TRBV6-1 and J usage is TRBJ1-5; unclear D gene. CDR1 and CDR2 (germline): MNHNS, SASEGT. Trimming removed 6 bases at V and 3 bases at J, with 12 bases between. The CDR3 sequence is 14 residues long. CDR3 in amino acids: CASREVRFNQPQHF. The DNA for the CDR3 is TGTGCCAGCAGGGAGGTCCGGTTCAATCAGCCCCAGCATTTT.